The 24 T cell receptor beta chains below come from one sample, sequenced in a study of vaccination effects on CD4 cells after COVID-19. Sequenced by immunoSEQ multiplex PCR; TCRdb stores in-frame clones only, minus some. The repertoire holds around 50,000 clones, with roughly three quarters as singletons. Culturing for around ten days preceded CD4+ T cell isolation. No antigens are known for them. The specimen comprised CD4+ T cells from PBMCs cultured without peptide, sampled before COVID-19 vaccination. These TCRs come from a human donor who had a prior SARS-CoV-2 infection.

J is TRBJ2-3 and V is TRBV11-3, with D possibly matching TRBD2 (5 bases). V was clipped by 4 bases and J by 2 bases, with 13 bases between them. The germline gives CDR1 SGHNT, CDR2 YENEEA. The CDR3 length is 15 residues. As DNA, the CDR3 is TGTGCCAGCAGCTCCCGGACTGACTACACAGATACGCAGTATTTT. Its protein product is CASSSRTDYTDTQYF.

V gene TRBV19 combines with J gene TRBJ1-1, with 7 bases aligning to TRBD1. Germline V gene data show CDR1 as LNHDA and CDR2 as SQIVND (reference sequence). Losses at the gene ends were 3 bases for V and 10 bases for J; bases not matched to a gene: 11. The CDR3 totals 14 residues. The CDR3 nucleotides read TGTGCCAGTAGTATCGACAGGGTGGCATCAGGAGCTTTCTTT. It is translated as CASSIDRVASGAFF.

This rearrangement joins TRBV6-2 or TRBV6-3 to TRBJ2-7, with 12 bases lining up with TRBD2. The CDR3 has 16 residues. Germline V CDR1 and CDR2: MNHEY, SVGEGT. Unmatched junction bases numbered 5, after V lost 2 bases and J lost 3 bases. CDR3 region: CASSYGLAGLGYEQYF. CDR3 bases: TGTGCCAGCAGTTACGGACTAGCGGGACTAGGCTACGAGCAGTACTTC.

V and J are TRBV4-3 and TRBJ1-2; TRBD1 might be the D (6 bases). CDR1 and CDR2 from the germline V gene are LGHNA and YSLEER. Trimming stripped 1 base from V and 2 bases from J, with 14 bases between. The CDR3 length is 16 residues. CDR3 loop: CASSQAHTGINYGYTF. For the CDR3, the DNA is TGCGCCAGCAGCCAAGCTCACACAGGGATCAACTATGGCTACACCTTC.

V usage is TRBV5-6 and J usage is TRBJ1-1, with TRBD1 as a possible D gene (6 bases). The germline CDR1 and CDR2 sequences are SGHDT and YYEEEE. The V end lost 4 bases, the J end lost 2 bases, and 12 bases lay between the germline ends. The CDR3 length is 14 residues. The CDR3 DNA reads as TGTGCCAGCAGCACCCCCAGGGGAAACACTGAAGCTTTCTTT. Residues: CASSTPRGNTEAFF.

The CDR3 nucleotides are TGTGCCAGCAGCCAGACTAGCGGGAGGGGCGGTGAGCAGTTCTTC. Translated, it gives CASSQTSGRGGEQFF. The rearrangement joins TRBV4-2 to TRBJ2-1; 14 bases are a match to TRBD2. Germline CDR1 is LGHNA and CDR2 is YNFKEQ. Losses at the gene ends were 3 bases for V and 9 bases for J; bases not matched to a gene: 4. The CDR3 is made up of 15 amino acids.

This clone was found a few times. The CDR3 region has the DNA TGCGCCAGCAGCTCCCTACTAGCGGGGGGCACAGATACGCAGTATTTT. Protein sequence: CASSSLLAGGTDTQYF. V and J are TRBV5-1 and TRBJ2-3; 11 bases match TRBD2. V dropped 3 bases and J dropped 1; count of bases not matched to a gene: 4. The CDR3 length is 16 residues. Germline CDR1 SGHRS, CDR2 YFSETQ.

This chain joins TRBV2 and TRBJ2-7; 10 bases map to TRBD2. The length of the CDR3 is 16 residues. Trimming cost V 0 bases and J 6 bases; bases outside gene matches: 8. Germline CDR1 reads SNHLY; CDR2 reads FYNNEI. CDR3: CASSEALQAGGREQYF. The CDR3 DNA reads TGTGCCAGCAGTGAAGCGCTTCAAGCGGGGGGGCGCGAGCAGTACTTC.

The CDR3 protein is CASSQDPDGYSPLHF. The CDR3 DNA sequence: TGCGCCAGCAGCCAAGATCCGGACGGTTATTCACCCCTCCACTTT. The chain joins TRBV4-1 to TRBJ1-6, with no clear D. Germline-derived CDR1 and CDR2 are MGHRA and YSYEKL. The ends were cut back, 0 bases at V and 8 bases at J, with 11 bases in the middle. The CDR3 is 15 residues long.

V usage is TRBV2 and J usage is TRBJ2-5; 8 bases are shared with TRBD2. Germline V lookup: CDR1 SNHLY, CDR2 FYNNEI. V lost 5 bases, J lost 0 bases, and 8 bases stayed unmatched. The CDR3 has 16 amino acids. In nucleotides, the CDR3 is TGTGCCAGCAGTCTGAGCGGGGGAGTGTACCAAGAGACCCAGTACTTC. Translated: CASSLSGGVYQETQYF.

This clone showed up just a few times. This sequence joins TRBV3-1 (or the pseudogene TRBV3-2) and TRBJ2-1; TRBD1 matches 7 bases. Germline CDR1 LGHDT, CDR2 YNNKEL (reference sequence). The CDR3 contains 16 residues. The trim removed 2 bases at V and 7 bases at J, leaving 11 bases unmatched. Here the CDR3 DNA reads TGTGCCAGCAGCCAAAACAGGGGTTCTGAATTGAATGAGCAGTTCTTC. Translation gives CASSQNRGSELNEQFF.

This clone was seen a single time. This sequence joins TRBV7-9 and TRBJ2-4; D may correspond to TRBD1 or TRBD2 (5 bases each). The germline V gene has CDR1 SEHNR and CDR2 FQNEAQ (reference sequence). V was pared by 3 bases and J by 8 bases, with 11 bases between. The length of the CDR3 is 13 residues. CDR3 DNA: TGTGCCAGCAGCTTGGTAGGGACGGACATTCAGTACTTC. Amino acids: CASSLVGTDIQYF.

The chain links TRBV5-1 to TRBJ2-1; TRBD2 is a possible D gene (5 bases). Trimming left V 4 bases short and J 2 bases short, with 10 bases between. The CDR3 consists of 14 residues. CDR1 is SGHRS, CDR2 YFSETQ, per germline. DNA for the CDR3: TGCGCCAGCAGCCCCCGGGGTCCCTACAATGAGCAGTTCTTC. Its protein product is CASSPRGPYNEQFF.

This chain joins TRBV5-4 and TRBJ2-7; possibly TRBD2 for D (6 bases). CDR3 length: 14 amino acids. Trimming took off 5 bases at V and 3 bases at J, with 15 bases between the two ends. Germline lookup yields CDR1 SGHNT and CDR2 YYREEE (reference sequence). This chain's CDR3 is CASRVRGRNYEQYF. CDR3 coding DNA: TGTGCCAGCAGGGTTCGGGGGAGGAACTACGAGCAGTACTTC.

This clone was picked up a small number of times. The CDR3 nucleotides read TGTGCCAGCAGCTTGCGGGGCAAGGGACGTGAAAAACTGTTTTTT. Translated, it gives CASSLRGKGREKLFF. This chain links TRBV5-6 with TRBJ1-4, with a weak D call TRBD1 (5 bases). V shed 1 base and J shed 7 bases, with 14 bases lying between them. The CDR3 loop spans 15 amino acids. Looked up from germline, CDR1 is SGHDT and CDR2 is YYEEEE.

V gene TRBV19 combines with J gene TRBJ2-3; 12 bases are a match to TRBD2. CDR3 length: 19 amino acids. The trim removed 0 bases at V and 4 bases at J, leaving 11 bases unmatched. The germline V gene has CDR1 LNHDA and CDR2 SQIVND (reference sequence). The CDR3 DNA reads TGTGCCAGTAGTATAGAAGGACTAGCGGGGCGGCTAATACCAGATACGCAGTATTTT. Its protein product is CASSIEGLAGRLIPDTQYF.

The V and J genes are TRBV5-1 and TRBJ2-5; 8 bases are shared with TRBD1. Per the germline V gene, CDR1 is SGHRS and CDR2 is YFSETQ. The CDR3 sequence is 15 residues long. V shed 4 bases and J 5 bases; nucleotides not matched to a gene: 10. CDR3: CASSLGQGGSETQYF. DNA for the CDR3: TGCGCCAGCAGCCTAGGACAGGGAGGTTCGGAGACCCAGTACTTC.

On this clone: Other DNA sequences of this sample code for an identical CDR3. The rearrangement links TRBV18 to TRBJ2-5; D is possibly TRBD2 (5 bases). V was trimmed by 3 bases and J by 4 bases, leaving 9 bases between them. Germline V CDR1 and CDR2: KGHSH, LQKENI. The CDR3 spans 13 residues. The CDR3 DNA follows: TGTGCCAGCTCACCCCGGGAAAGAGAGACCCAGTACTTC. Protein product: CASSPRERETQYF.

Only one count was recorded for this clone. The chain links TRBV18 to TRBJ2-7; D uncertain. CDR1 KGHSH and CDR2 LQKENI come from the germline V gene. V gave up 6 bases and J gave up 7 bases, with 19 bases separating them. The CDR3 contains 14 residues. CDR3 DNA sequence: TGTGCCAGCTCCATAAGGACGGGTTTTGGTGAGCAGTACTTC. It is translated as CASSIRTGFGEQYF.

This chain links TRBV28 with TRBJ2-7; the match to TRBD2 covers 8 bases. The CDR3 length is 14 residues. Germline V gives CDR1 MDHEN, CDR2 SYDVKM. V trimming: 5 bases; J trimming: 6 bases; junction bases outside the gene matches: 9. CDR3 loop: CASSRSGSQPEQYF. The CDR3 DNA sequence: TGTGCCAGCAGTAGGAGCGGGAGCCAACCCGAGCAGTACTTC.

There are a few counts of this clone. The V gene is TRBV4-3, the J gene TRBJ2-1, with unresolved D. This CDR3 is 14 amino acids long. V was pared by 4 bases and J by 9 bases, with 16 bases between. CDR1 LGHNA and CDR2 YSLEER come from the germline V gene. The CDR3 reads CASSLLGVMGEQFF. In DNA form, the CDR3 reads TGCGCCAGCAGCCTCCTTGGTGTGATGGGTGAGCAGTTCTTC.

The chain combines TRBV2 with TRBJ1-5; D remains unclear. Between the trimmed V and J ends, which lost 3 bases and 6 bases, there was a span of 6 bases. This CDR3 is 12 amino acids long. CDR1 and CDR2 from the germline V gene are SNHLY and FYNNEI. The CDR3 is CASSESPQPQHF. CDR3 nucleotides: TGTGCCAGCAGTGAGTCCCCTCAGCCCCAGCATTTT. Using reference TRBV2 and TRBJ1-5 for the parts outside the CDR3, the full variable domain is EPEVTQTPSHQVTQMGQEVILRCVPISNHLYFYWYRQILGQKVEFLVSFYNNEISEKSEIFDDQFSVERPDGSNFTLKIRSTKLEDSAMYFCASSESPQPQHFGDGTRLSIL.

This sequence joins TRBV3-1 (or the pseudogene TRBV3-2) and TRBJ2-7; D unresolved. The V gene's germline CDR1 is LGHDT and CDR2 YNNKEL (reference sequence). V gave up 1 base and J gave up 5 bases, with 6 bases separating them. The CDR3 is 12 residues long. The CDR3 DNA reads as TGTGCCAGCAGCCAAGTTGAGCACGAGCAGTACTTC. This encodes CASSQVEHEQYF.

The J gene is TRBJ1-1, the V gene TRBV2; perhaps TRBD1 as D (6 bases). CDR1 and CDR2 (germline): SNHLY, FYNNEI. This CDR3 comprises 13 residues. V lost 7 bases to trimming and J lost 0 bases, with 9 bases between them. The CDR3 region is CASNRDMNTEAFF. DNA for the CDR3: TGTGCCAGCAACAGGGATATGAACACTGAAGCTTTCTTT.